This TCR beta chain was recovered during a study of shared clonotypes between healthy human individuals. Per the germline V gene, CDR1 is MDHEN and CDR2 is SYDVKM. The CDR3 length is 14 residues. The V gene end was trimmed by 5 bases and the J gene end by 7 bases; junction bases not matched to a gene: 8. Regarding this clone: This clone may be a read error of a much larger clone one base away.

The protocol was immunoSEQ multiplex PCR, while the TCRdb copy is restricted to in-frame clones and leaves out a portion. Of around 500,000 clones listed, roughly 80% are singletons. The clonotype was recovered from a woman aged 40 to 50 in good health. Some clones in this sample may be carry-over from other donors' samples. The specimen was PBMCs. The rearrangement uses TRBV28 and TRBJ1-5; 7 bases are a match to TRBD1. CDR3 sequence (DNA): TGTGCCAGCAGTGATACAGGGGAGAGCCAGCCCCAGCATTTT. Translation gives CASSDTGESQPQHF.